One and the same sample provided the 19 T cell receptor beta chains below, sequenced in a study of beta chain features in type 1 diabetes. Expressed TCRB transcripts were sequenced because the entire RNA isolate underwent reverse transcription. Here immunoSEQ multiplex PCR was the method, and the copy in TCRdb shows in-frame clones only, minus some. The sample contains roughly 180,000 clones, approximately 13% of which appear only once. Source material: central memory CD4+ T cells from blood. Source of these receptors: a woman aged 18-35 years in good health.

This clone was observed a handful of times. V and J are TRBV7-2 and TRBJ2-4; 9 bases match TRBD2. CDR3 length: 16 amino acids. Germline V CDR1 and CDR2: SGHTA, FQGNSA. With 6 bases clipped from V and 2 bases from J, the junction kept 8 bases outside the gene matches. CDR3 in amino acids: CASSSLAGGPKNIQYF. DNA for the CDR3: TGTGCCAGCAGTTCACTAGCGGGCGGCCCCAAAAACATTCAGTACTTC.

This clone was counted between two and nine times. The gene calls are TRBV4-3 and TRBJ1-1; TRBD1 agrees at 7 bases. V was pared by 0 bases and J by 5 bases, with 6 bases of the junction left unmatched. This CDR3 has 15 amino acids. Per germline, CDR1 LGHNA and CDR2 YSLEER. CDR3 DNA sequence: TGCGCCAGCAGCCAAGAGACAGGGCGGGGTACTGAAGCTTTCTTT. Amino acids: CASSQETGRGTEAFF.

The V gene is TRBV30, the J gene TRBJ2-1; TRBD2 aligns across 8 bases. Per germline, CDR1 GTSNPN and CDR2 SVGIG (reference sequence). V was clipped by 2 bases and J by 3 bases; unmatched bases: 6. The length of the CDR3 is 15 residues. CDR3 nucleotide sequence: TGTGCCTGGAGTCTCACTAGCGGTCTCTACAATGAGCAGTTCTTC. Residues: CAWSLTSGLYNEQFF.

This clone turned up a few times. The V and J genes are TRBV30 and TRBJ1-2, with D uncertain. Trimming removed 3 bases at V and 2 bases at J, with 10 bases between. There are 13 residues in the CDR3. CDR1 is GTSNPN, CDR2 SVGIG, per germline (reference sequence). The CDR3 DNA reads TGTGCCTGGAGCCTACAGAGCAACTATGGCTACACCTTC. Translation: CAWSLQSNYGYTF.

The chain combines TRBV9 with TRBJ2-6; 8 nucleotides align to TRBD1. The germline V gene has CDR1 SGDLS and CDR2 YYNGEE. CDR3 length equals 13 residues. After removal of 3 bases from V and 16 bases from J, the junction contained 9 bases not matched to a gene. The CDR3 nucleotides are TGTGCCAGCAGCGACCTCCGGGACAGGCGTCTGACTTTC. It translates to CASSDLRDRRLTF. Supplemented by reference TRBV9 and TRBJ2-6, the full variable domain reads DSGVTQTPKHLITATGQRVTLRCSPRSGDLSVYWYQQSLDQGLQFLIQYYNGEERAKGNILERFSAQQFPDLHSELNLSSLELGDSALYFCASSDLRDRRLTFGAGSRLTVL.

The chain joins TRBV27 to TRBJ2-6, with D unclear. There are 14 residues in the CDR3. Germline CDR1 MNHEY, CDR2 SMNVEV (reference sequence). The V gene lost 4 bases and the J gene lost 2 bases, with 6 bases spanning the gap. The CDR3 region has the DNA TGTGCCAGCAGTTCGGTCCCTGGGGCCAACGTCCTGACTTTC. Its translation is CASSSVPGANVLTF.

The V and J genes are TRBV28 and TRBJ1-1, with 9 bases that match TRBD1. The CDR3 extends over 15 amino acids. The V segment lost 7 bases and the J segment 4 bases; nucleotides outside the gene matches: 10. Germline V gene data show CDR1 as MDHEN and CDR2 as SYDVKM. CDR3 loop: CASNSPGTGTTEAFF. In DNA, the CDR3 is TGTGCCAGCAACTCCCCCGGGACAGGGACCACTGAAGCTTTCTTT.

The chain combines TRBV9 with TRBJ2-5; D not resolved. V shed 0 bases and J shed 1 base, with 4 bases lying between them. The germline V gene has CDR1 SGDLS and CDR2 YYNGEE. CDR3 length: 13 amino acids. The CDR3 sequence: CASSVAFQETQYF. CDR3 DNA: TGTGCCAGCAGCGTAGCTTTCCAAGAGACCCAGTACTTC.

This clone showed up just a few times. This chain joins TRBV27 and TRBJ1-2; D might be TRBD1 (5 bases). V lost 2 bases and J 5 bases, leaving 9 bases between the germline ends. Germline V CDR1 and CDR2: MNHEY, SMNVEV (reference sequence). This CDR3 contains 13 residues. The CDR3 is CASSLNGAYGYTF. The CDR3, as DNA: TGTGCCAGCAGTTTAAATGGGGCTTATGGCTACACCTTC.

This clone was seen a handful of times. J is TRBJ2-7 and V is TRBV23-1; no clear D gene. TRBV23-1 qualifies as an ORF whose function is uncertain. The CDR3 runs 16 residues. The V gene lost 7 bases and the J gene lost 0 bases, with 19 bases spanning the gap. This CDR3 is CASTLLLGPSSYEQYF. DNA for the CDR3: TGCGCCAGCACCCTCCTACTCGGTCCTAGCTCCTACGAGCAGTACTTC.

This clone has more than one count but fewer than ten. V and J are TRBV5-1 and TRBJ2-1, with 9 bases aligning to TRBD1. The CDR3 runs to 15 residues. The junction had 9 bases not matched to a gene; V was cut back by 4 bases and J by 7 bases. Germline CDR1 is SGHRS and CDR2 is YFSETQ. The CDR3 coding sequence is TGCGCCAGCAGCCCCGGACAGGGGACTGGGAATGAGCAGTTCTTC. It is translated as CASSPGQGTGNEQFF.

This clone was recorded a few times. The V and J genes are TRBV5-1 and TRBJ2-3, with TRBD2 matching 9 bases. The V segment lost 9 bases and the J segment 0 bases; nucleotides outside the gene matches: 5. CDR1 SGHRS and CDR2 YFSETQ come from the germline V gene. The CDR3 runs to 14 residues. CDR3 coding DNA: TGCGCCACCGGTAGCGGGAGCAGCACAGATACGCAGTATTTT. Protein product: CATGSGSSTDTQYF.

The V call is TRBV6-5, the J call TRBJ2-3; 7 nucleotides match TRBD1. CDR1 and CDR2 from the germline V gene are MNHEY and SVGAGI. The CDR3 length is 13 residues. The J segment lost 8 bases and the V segment lost 4 bases, leaving 6 bases of the junction unmatched. This CDR3 reads CASSSDDRVTQYF. The CDR3 region has the DNA TGTGCCAGCAGTTCCGACGACAGGGTTACGCAGTATTTT.

This chain links TRBV28 with TRBJ2-7; TRBD2 matches at 7 bases. V shed 8 bases, J shed 0 bases, and the junction held 7 bases outside the gene matches. The CDR3 totals 14 residues. Per germline, CDR1 MDHEN and CDR2 SYDVKM. The CDR3 DNA follows: TGTGCCAGCCTGACAGCGGGAAGCTCCTACGAGCAGTACTTC. Amino acids: CASLTAGSSYEQYF.

This clone has more than one count but fewer than ten. This chain uses TRBV27 with TRBJ1-2; 7 bases agree with TRBD1. V gave up 5 bases and J gave up 8 bases; unmatched junction bases: 17. Germline values: CDR1 MNHEY, CDR2 SMNVEV (reference sequence). This CDR3 has 16 amino acids. CDR3 sequence: CASSPSRDRVSGGYTF. The CDR3 DNA reads as TGTGCCAGCAGTCCCTCGCGCGACAGGGTGTCAGGCGGCTACACCTTC.

V usage is TRBV18 and J usage is TRBJ2-4; 14 nucleotides line up with TRBD2. The V and J ends lost 3 bases and 0 bases, in that order; junction bases with no gene match: 4. The germline V gene has CDR1 KGHSH and CDR2 LQKENI. CDR3 length: 18 amino acids. CDR3 DNA sequence: TGTGCCAGCTCACCCCGGACTAGCGGGAGGCTAGCCAAAAACATTCAGTACTTC. The encoded protein is CASSPRTSGRLAKNIQYF. The whole variable domain, filled in from reference TRBV18 and TRBJ2-4, reads NAGVMQNPRHLVRRRGQEARLRCSPMKGHSHVYWYRQLPEEGLKFMVYLQKENIIDESGMPKERFSAEFPKEGPSILRIQQVVRGDSAAYFCASSPRTSGRLAKNIQYFGAGTRLSVL.

This chain uses TRBV27 with TRBJ2-7, with D perhaps TRBD1 (5 bases). This CDR3 spans 14 amino acids. V was pared by 2 bases and J by 7 bases, with 15 bases between. CDR1 MNHEY and CDR2 SMNVEV come from the germline V gene (reference sequence). The CDR3 DNA follows: TGTGCCAGCAGTTTAGTGCAGGGAACTGGGGAGCAGTACTTC. Protein product: CASSLVQGTGEQYF.

The chain carries TRBV7-2 and TRBJ2-7; TRBD1 is a possible D gene (7 bases). Germline V gene lookup returns CDR1 SGHTA and CDR2 FQGNSA. The CDR3 has 15 amino acids. With 4 bases removed from V and 6 bases from J, the gap between germline ends came to 19 bases. The CDR3 reads CASSYRGGGLLEQYF. In nucleotides, the CDR3 is TGTGCCAGCAGCTACAGGGGTGGGGGACTCCTCGAGCAGTACTTC.

The chain uses TRBV14 and TRBJ2-7; 9 nucleotides agree with TRBD1. The germline V gene has CDR1 SGHDN and CDR2 FVKESK. Losses at the gene ends were 2 bases for V and 5 bases for J; bases not matched to a gene: 7. The CDR3 extends over 15 amino acids. Here the CDR3 reads CASSQIRGQGDEQYF. The CDR3 DNA sequence: TGTGCCAGCAGCCAAATTCGGGGACAGGGCGACGAGCAGTACTTC.